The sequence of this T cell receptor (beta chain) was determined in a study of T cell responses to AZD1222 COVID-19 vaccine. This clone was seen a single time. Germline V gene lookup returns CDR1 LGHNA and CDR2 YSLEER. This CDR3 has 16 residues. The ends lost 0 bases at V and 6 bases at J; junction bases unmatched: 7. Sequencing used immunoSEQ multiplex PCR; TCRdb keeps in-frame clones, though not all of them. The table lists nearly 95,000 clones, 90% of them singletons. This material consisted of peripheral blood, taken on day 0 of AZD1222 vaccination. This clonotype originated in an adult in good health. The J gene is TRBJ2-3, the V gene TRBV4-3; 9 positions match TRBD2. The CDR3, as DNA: TGCGCCAGCAGCCAAGATTGGGCGGGGGGGCGTGATACGCAGTATTTT. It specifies CASSQDWAGGRDTQYF.